This T cell receptor beta chain was retrieved from a study of PD-1 blockade in classical Hodgkin lymphoma. V was clipped by 8 bases and J by 7 bases, with 9 bases between them. Germline CDR1 and CDR2: MNHNS and SASEGT. The CDR3 consists of 10 residues. Whole-study findings and limits: Nivolumab initiation under 1 year post-ASCT meant exclusion.

Clones were read by immunoSEQ multiplex PCR, and TCRdb kept only the in-frame ones, dropping some. In the table there are some 60,000 clones, roughly nine tenths of which are singletons. Exposure to brentuximab vedotin varied, and each patient had relapsed following autologous stem cell transplantation. In regard to this clone: Antigen: not known.

This TCR derives from a human donor with classical Hodgkin lymphoma. The rearrangement links TRBV6-1 to TRBJ2-7; D unclear. Sequences were derived from peripheral blood mononuclear cells (PBMCs), sampled at baseline. The CDR3 DNA reads as TGTGCCAGCTCCGGGCCGGAGCAGTACTTC. Residues: CASSGPEQYF.